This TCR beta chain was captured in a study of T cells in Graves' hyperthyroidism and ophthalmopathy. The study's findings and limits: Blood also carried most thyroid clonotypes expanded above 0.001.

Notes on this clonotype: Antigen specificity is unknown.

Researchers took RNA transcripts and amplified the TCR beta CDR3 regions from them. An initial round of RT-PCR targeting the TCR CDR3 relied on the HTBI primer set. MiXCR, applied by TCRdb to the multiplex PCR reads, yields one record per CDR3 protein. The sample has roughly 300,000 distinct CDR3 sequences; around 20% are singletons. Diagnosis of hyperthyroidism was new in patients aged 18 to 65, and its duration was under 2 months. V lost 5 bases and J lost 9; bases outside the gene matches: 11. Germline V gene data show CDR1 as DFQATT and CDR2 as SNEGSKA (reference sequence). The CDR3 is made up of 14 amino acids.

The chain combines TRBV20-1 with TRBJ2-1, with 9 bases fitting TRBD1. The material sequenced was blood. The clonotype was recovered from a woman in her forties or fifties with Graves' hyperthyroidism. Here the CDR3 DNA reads TGCAGTGCTGTTCCCGGGACAGGGTACGGTGAGCAGTTCTTC. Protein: CSAVPGTGYGEQFF.